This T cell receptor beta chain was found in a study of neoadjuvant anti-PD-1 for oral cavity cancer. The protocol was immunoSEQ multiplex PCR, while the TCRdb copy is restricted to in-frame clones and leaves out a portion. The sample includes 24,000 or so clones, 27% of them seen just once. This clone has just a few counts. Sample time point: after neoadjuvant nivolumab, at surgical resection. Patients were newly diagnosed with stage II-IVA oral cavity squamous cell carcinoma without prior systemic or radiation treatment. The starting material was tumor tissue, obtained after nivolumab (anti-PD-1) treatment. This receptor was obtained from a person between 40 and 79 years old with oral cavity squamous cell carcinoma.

CDR3 region: CASSPSGRGEGETQYF. The CDR3 coding sequence is TGTGCCAGCAGCCCTAGCGGGAGAGGAGAGGGAGAGACCCAGTACTTC. This chain uses TRBV9 with TRBJ2-5; 10 bases are a match to TRBD2. Germline V lookup: CDR1 SGDLS, CDR2 YYNGEE. The CDR3 is made up of 16 amino acids. Unmatched junction bases numbered 10, after V lost 4 bases and J lost 4 bases.